The rows below give T cell receptor beta chains drawn from one sample of a study of beta chain features in type 1 diabetes. The method was immunoSEQ multiplex PCR; TCRdb's version includes in-frame clones alone and lacks a portion of them. Of about 360,000 clones listed, roughly 12% were seen once; the top ten hold approximately 0.015%. Sequencing used naive CD4+ T cells from blood. These receptor sequences come from a man between 18 and 35 years old in good health. The CDR3 runs from the conserved cysteine through the conserved F or W. Fields, in order: J gene, V gene, D gene, clone size, CDR3 DNA, CDR3 protein. A D gene is named only where the DNA matches it firmly. Size tells how often a clone was seen (once, few, many) or the class of an expanded clone, and some rows leave it out.

>TRBJ2-2|TRBV6-5|TRBD1|-
TGTGCCAGCAGCCGGACAGGGTACCCACGGGAGCTGTTTTTT
CASSRTGYPRELFF
>TRBJ2-5|TRBV6-5|TRBD2|few
TGTGCCAGCAAGAGAGCGGGAGTGGAGACCCAGTACTTC
CASKRAGVETQYF
>TRBJ1-4|TRBV9|-|-
TGTGCCAGCAGCGGGACATTCGGTGAAAAACTGTTTTTT
CASSGTFGEKLFF
>TRBJ2-7|TRBV7-2|TRBD1|few
TGTGCCAGCAGCTTTCATCCGGGACAGGGAACCTACGAGCAGTACTTC
CASSFHPGQGTYEQYF
>TRBJ2-5|TRBV28|-|few
TGTGCCAGCAGTTCCCAGGGTGAGACCCAGTACTTC
CASSSQGETQYF
>TRBJ2-7|TRBV18|-|few
TGTGCCAGCTCACCGGCGGGACAGACCTACGAGCAGTACTTC
CASSPAGQTYEQYF
>TRBJ1-5|TRBV28|-|few
TGTGCCGATGGGGGCACGGGTCAGCCCCAGCATTTT
CADGGTGQPQHF
>TRBJ2-4|TRBV30|-|-
TGTGCCTGGAGCGGGGGAGCCAAAAACATTCAGTACTTC
CAWSGGAKNIQYF
>TRBJ2-2|TRBV19|TRBD1|-
TGTGCCAGTAGTGTCCGGGACAGGGGAACCGGGGAGCTGTTTTTT
CASSVRDRGTGELFF
>TRBJ1-6|TRBV4-3|-|-
TGCGCCAGCAGCCAAGACCCAGGAGGGTCACCCCTCCACTTT
CASSQDPGGSPLHF
>TRBJ1-4|TRBV7-9|-|few
TGTGCCAGCAGCGAAGACAGAGCAACTAATGAAAAACTGTTTTTT
CASSEDRATNEKLFF
>TRBJ2-1|TRBV7-6|TRBD2|-
TGTGCCAGCAGCCCCTGGACTAGCGGGACTGAGCAGTTCTTC
CASSPWTSGTEQFF
>TRBJ2-1|TRBV7-9|TRBD2|-
TGTGCCAGCAGCCCACTAGCGGGAGACAGCTACAATGAGCAGTTCTTC
CASSPLAGDSYNEQFF
>TRBJ2-1|TRBV5-4|-|-
TGTGCCAGCAGCAAGGACAGTGGAGCAACCTACAATGAGCAGTTCTTC
CASSKDSGATYNEQFF
>TRBJ2-7|TRBV5-5|-|-
TGTGCCAGCAGCTTGGGGCAGGATATTTCCTACGAGCAGTACTTC
CASSLGQDISYEQYF
>TRBJ1-2|TRBV4-2|-|-
TGTGCCAGCAGCCAAGAGCTTCAGGTCCGTGGCTACACCTTC
CASSQELQVRGYTF
>TRBJ2-7|TRBV4-3|-|-
TGCGCCAGCAGCGAAAGAACAGGGCCCTCCTACGAGCAGTACTTC
CASSERTGPSYEQYF
>TRBJ2-1|TRBV7-3|TRBD2|-
TGTGCCAGCAGCTTAAAAACGAGGGGACTAGCGGATTACAATGAGCAGTTCTTC
CASSLKTRGLADYNEQFF
>TRBJ2-7|TRBV6-5|-|-
TGTGCCAGCAGGCGGGGCCTCCGTGGAGAGCAGTACTTC
CASRRGLRGEQYF
>TRBJ2-1|TRBV11-3|TRBD2|few
TGTGCCAGCAGCCTCCGCGGGGGAAATGAGCAGTTCTTC
CASSLRGGNEQFF
>TRBJ1-1|TRBV29-1|TRBD1|few
TGCAGCGCCGGACAGGGGGCTGGTACTGAAGCTTTCTTT
CSAGQGAGTEAFF
>TRBJ1-1|TRBV7-6|-|-
TGTGCCAGCAGCTTACGACAGCCCTGGCCCACTGAAGCTTTCTTT
CASSLRQPWPTEAFF
>TRBJ2-1|TRBV18|TRBD2|-
TGTGCCAGCTCACCAGGACTAGCGGGAAACAATGAGCAGTTCTTC
CASSPGLAGNNEQFF